This TCR beta chain was recovered during a study of control samples from healthy donors and cancer patients. Germline V gene sequence: CDR1 SGHVS, CDR2 FQNEAQ. The V end lost 0 bases, the J end lost 9 bases, and 20 bases lay between the germline ends. The CDR3 contains 16 residues. This clone was recorded once. The data were produced by immunoSEQ multiplex PCR, yet TCRdb's version contains in-frame clones alone and is incomplete. The repertoire holds around 100,000 clones, with 90% as singletons. The chain joins TRBV7-8 to TRBJ1-2, with D tentatively TRBD1 (5 bases). Specimen: blood. The TCR comes from a woman under 30 in good health. The chain's CDR3 is CASSLARGEGKRSYTF. In DNA form, the CDR3 reads TGTGCCAGCAGCTTAGCGCGGGGGGAGGGGAAAAGGAGCTACACCTTC.